This entry is about one TCR beta chain. Produced via immunoSEQ multiplex PCR; TCRdb's table is partial and in-frame only. The sample lists around 1,900,000 clones, roughly 93% occurring once. This record comes from a study of shared clonotypes between healthy human individuals. Germline-derived CDR1 and CDR2 are SGDLS and YYNGEE. Between the trimmed V and J ends, which lost 0 bases and 3 bases, there was a span of 13 bases. The CDR3 loop spans 15 amino acids. Naive CD8 cells were CD45RO-negative, positively selected for CCR7, excluding terminally differentiated effector memory CD45RA+ cells. The clonotype comes from a man aged 18 to 29 in good health. Some clones in this sample may be carry-over from other donors' samples. The chain uses TRBV9 and TRBJ2-7, with D perhaps assigned TRBD1 or TRBD2 (5 bases each). The sample consisted of naive CD8+ T cells from PBMCs. This CDR3 is CASSVGEGRHYEQYF. CDR3 nucleotides: TGTGCCAGCAGCGTAGGAGAGGGGCGGCACTACGAGCAGTACTTC. Full variable domain (outside the CDR3, taken from reference TRBV9 and TRBJ2-7): DSGVTQTPKHLITATGQRVTLRCSPRSGDLSVYWYQQSLDQGLQFLIQYYNGEERAKGNILERFSAQQFPDLHSELNLSSLELGDSALYFCASSVGEGRHYEQYFGPGTRLTVT.